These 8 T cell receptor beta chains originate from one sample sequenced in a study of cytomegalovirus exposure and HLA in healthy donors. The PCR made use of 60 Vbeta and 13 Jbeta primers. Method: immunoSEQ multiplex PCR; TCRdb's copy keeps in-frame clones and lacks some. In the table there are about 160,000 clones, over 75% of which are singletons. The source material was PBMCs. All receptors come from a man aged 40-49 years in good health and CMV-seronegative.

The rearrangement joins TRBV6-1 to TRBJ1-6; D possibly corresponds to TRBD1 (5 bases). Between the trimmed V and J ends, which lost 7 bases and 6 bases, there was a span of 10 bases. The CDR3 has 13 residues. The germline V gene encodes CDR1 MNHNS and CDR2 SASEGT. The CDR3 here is CASKRDLNSPLHF. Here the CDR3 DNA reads TGTGCCAGCAAGCGGGACCTTAATTCACCCCTCCACTTT.

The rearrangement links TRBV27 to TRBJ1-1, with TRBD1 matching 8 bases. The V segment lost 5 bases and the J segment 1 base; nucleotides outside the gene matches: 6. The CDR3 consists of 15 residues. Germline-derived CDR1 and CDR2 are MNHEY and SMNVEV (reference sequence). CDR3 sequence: CASSPRTGWNTEAFF. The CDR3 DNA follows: TGTGCCAGCAGTCCACGGACAGGGTGGAACACTGAAGCTTTCTTT.

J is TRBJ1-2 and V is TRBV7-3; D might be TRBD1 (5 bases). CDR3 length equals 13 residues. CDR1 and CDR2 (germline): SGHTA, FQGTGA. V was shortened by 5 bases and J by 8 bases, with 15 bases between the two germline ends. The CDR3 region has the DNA TGTGCCAGCAGCATCGGGGGTGAAGGAGGCTACACCTTC. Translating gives CASSIGGEGGYTF.

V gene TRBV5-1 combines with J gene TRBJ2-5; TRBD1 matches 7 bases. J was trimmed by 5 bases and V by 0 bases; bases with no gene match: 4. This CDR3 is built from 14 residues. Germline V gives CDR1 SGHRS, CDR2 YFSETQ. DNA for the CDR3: TGCGCCAGCAGCTTGGGACAGGGCGGTGAGACCCAGTACTTC. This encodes CASSLGQGGETQYF. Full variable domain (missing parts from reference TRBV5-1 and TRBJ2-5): KAGVTQTPRYLIKTRGQQVTLSCSPISGHRSVSWYQQTPGQGLQFLFEYFSETQRNKGNFPGRFSGRQFSNSRSEMNVSTLELGDSALYLCASSLGQGGETQYFGPGTRLLVL.

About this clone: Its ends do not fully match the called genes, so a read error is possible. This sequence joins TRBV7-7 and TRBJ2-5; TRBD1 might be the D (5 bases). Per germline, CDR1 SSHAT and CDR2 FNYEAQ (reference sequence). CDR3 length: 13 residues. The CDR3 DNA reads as TGTGCTAGCAGCTTAGATCAGGGAAGGACCCAGTACTTC. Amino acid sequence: CASSLDQGRTQYF.

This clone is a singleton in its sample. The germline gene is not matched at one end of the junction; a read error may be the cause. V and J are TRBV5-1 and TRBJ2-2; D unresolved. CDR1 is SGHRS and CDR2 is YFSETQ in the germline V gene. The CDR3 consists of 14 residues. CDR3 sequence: CASGLGANTGELFF. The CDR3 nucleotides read TGCGCCAGCGGCTTGGGCGCGAACACCGGGGAGCTGTTTTTT.

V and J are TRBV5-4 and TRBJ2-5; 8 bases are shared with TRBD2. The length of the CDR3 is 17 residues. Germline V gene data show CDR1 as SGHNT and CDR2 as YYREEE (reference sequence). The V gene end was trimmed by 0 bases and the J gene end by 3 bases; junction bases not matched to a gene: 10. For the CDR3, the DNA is TGTGCCAGCAGCTTGGCGGGGCGGGGGGCCTTCGAAGAGACCCAGTACTTC. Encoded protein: CASSLAGRGAFEETQYF.

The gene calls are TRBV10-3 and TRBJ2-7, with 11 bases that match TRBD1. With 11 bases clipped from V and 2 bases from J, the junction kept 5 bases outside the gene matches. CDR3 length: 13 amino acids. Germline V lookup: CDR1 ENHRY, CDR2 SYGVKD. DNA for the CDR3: TGTGCCTCCGCGGGACAGGGGGCCTACGAGCAGTACTTC. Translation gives CASAGQGAYEQYF.